Presented here are 18 T cell receptor beta chains from one specimen sequenced in a study of Ad26.COV2.S vaccination and SARS-CoV-2 variants. Regarding treatment: 19 received Ad26.COV2.S at low or high dose, single or two shots; several received placebo; per-sample allocation not given. The study sampled participants on day 63 after the first vaccine or placebo injection. Clones were sequenced by immunoSEQ multiplex PCR, and TCRdb holds only the in-frame ones, with some missing. This sample has fewer than 800,000 clones, with about 89% found just once. Sequencing was performed on peripheral blood, taken in a trial of Ad26.COV2.S vaccine versus placebo. Receptor source: a person aged 18-65 years who received the Ad26.COV2.S COVID-19 vaccine or a placebo.

For this clone: Other DNA sequences in this specimen translate into the identical CDR3. This chain links TRBV15 with TRBJ2-7; D perhaps matches TRBD1 (5 bases). The germline V gene has CDR1 LNHNV and CDR2 YYDKDF (reference sequence). The CDR3 is 14 amino acids. V was cut by 0 bases and J by 2 bases, with 8 bases left in between. The DNA for the CDR3 is TGTGCCACCAGCAGAGATCAGGGCCCCTACGAGCAGTACTTC. Translated, it gives CATSRDQGPYEQYF.

The J gene is TRBJ1-2, the V gene TRBV6-5; a weak D match, TRBD1 (6 bases). The V end was cut by 8 bases, the J end by 1 base, with 14 bases between. The V gene's germline CDR1 is MNHEY and CDR2 SVGAGI. The CDR3 covers 14 residues. The CDR3 nucleotides read TGTGCCAGCGCGAGTGGACAGATTAACTATGGCTACACCTTC. Encoded protein: CASASGQINYGYTF.

This chain connects TRBV5-1 to TRBJ2-5, with 10 bases identical to TRBD2. Germline V gene sequence: CDR1 SGHRS, CDR2 YFSETQ. V lost 0 bases to trimming and J lost 5 bases; unmatched junction nucleotides: 10. The CDR3 runs 17 residues. CDR3 amino acids: CASSLGMASGSRETQYF. The CDR3, as DNA: TGCGCCAGCAGCTTGGGTATGGCTAGCGGGAGTCGGGAGACCCAGTACTTC.

The chain recombines TRBV13 with TRBJ2-3; no firm D call. The CDR3 sequence is 20 residues long. V was cut by 4 bases and J by 2 bases, with 28 bases left in between. Germline V gene data show CDR1 as PRHDT and CDR2 as FYEKMQ (reference sequence). CDR3 nucleotides: TGTGCCAGCAGCTGCATTCTCGCACTTCGCAATGGGGATGTCACAGATACGCAGTATTTT. This gives the protein CASSCILALRNGDVTDTQYF.

V gene TRBV7-8 combines with J gene TRBJ2-7; D remains ambiguous. The germline V gene encodes CDR1 SGHVS and CDR2 FQNEAQ. This CDR3 is built from 12 residues. Trimming took 5 bases from V and 1 from J, leaving 6 bases between them. The CDR3 sequence is CASSQYSYEQYF. As DNA, the CDR3 is TGTGCCAGCAGCCAGTATTCCTACGAGCAGTACTTC.

The chain combines TRBV18 with TRBJ1-4, with 8 bases matching TRBD1. Losses at the gene ends were 5 bases for V and 5 bases for J; bases not matched to a gene: 4. Germline CDR1 is KGHSH and CDR2 is LQKENI. The CDR3 contains 14 residues. The CDR3 spells CASSRTGLNEKLFF. In DNA form, the CDR3 reads TGTGCCAGCTCAAGGACAGGGCTGAATGAAAAACTGTTTTTT.

J is TRBJ2-5 and V is TRBV7-9, with TRBD1 matching over 9 bases. The germline gives CDR1 SEHNR, CDR2 FQNEAQ (reference sequence). This CDR3 has 15 amino acids. The V and J ends lost 3 bases and 2 bases, in that order; junction bases with no gene match: 4. CDR3 sequence: CASSFKTGGQETQYF. In DNA form, the CDR3 reads TGTGCCAGCAGCTTCAAGACAGGGGGACAAGAGACCCAGTACTTC.

V usage is TRBV18 and J usage is TRBJ2-3, with TRBD2 identical over 9 bases. J lost 5 bases, V lost 1 base, and 4 bases had no gene match. This CDR3 has 15 amino acids. Germline lookup yields CDR1 KGHSH and CDR2 LQKENI. CDR3 nucleotides: TGTGCCAGCTCACCACAGGCTAGCGGGGAAGATACGCAGTATTTT. Residues: CASSPQASGEDTQYF.

The V and J genes are TRBV5-1 and TRBJ2-2; 15 positions agree with TRBD2. V was clipped by 4 bases and J by 4 bases; unmatched bases: 5. The CDR3 covers 17 residues. From germline, CDR1 is SGHRS and CDR2 YFSETQ. CDR3: CASSPGLAGGGTGELFF. Here the CDR3 DNA reads TGCGCCAGCAGCCCGGGACTAGCGGGAGGTGGCACCGGGGAGCTGTTTTTT.

CDR3 in amino acids: CASSLVALSYSYNEQFF. The CDR3 region has the DNA TGTGCCAGCAGCTTAGTCGCGTTGAGCTACTCCTACAATGAGCAGTTCTTC. The J gene is TRBJ2-1, the V gene TRBV11-2; D remains ambiguous. The CDR3 covers 17 residues. Germline V gives CDR1 SGHAT, CDR2 FQNNGV. V was shortened by 1 base and J by 0 bases, with 13 bases between the two germline ends. The variable domain in full, completed from reference TRBV11-2 and TRBJ2-1, reads EAGVAQSPRYKIIEKRQSVAFWCNPISGHATLYWYQQILGQGPKLLIQFQNNGVVDDSQLPKDRFSAERLKGVDSTLKIQPAKLEDSAVYLCASSLVALSYSYNEQFFGPGTRLTVL.

V is TRBV6-6 and J is TRBJ2-3; 14 nucleotides align to TRBD2. Per germline, CDR1 MNHNY and CDR2 SVGAGI (reference sequence). The CDR3 has 13 residues. CDR3 protein: CASGLAGGDTQYF. CDR3 coding DNA: TGTGCAAGCGGACTAGCGGGAGGTGATACGCAGTATTTT.

This chain connects TRBV11-1 to TRBJ2-1; D possibly uses TRBD1 or TRBD2 (5 bases each). This CDR3 comprises 15 residues. CDR1 is SGHAT, CDR2 FQDESV, per germline (reference sequence). With 5 bases removed from V and 5 bases from J, the gap between germline ends came to 16 bases. The CDR3 bases are TGTGCCAGCAGCCTGGGACCAAGCTTGAACAATGAGCAGTTCTTC. This codes for CASSLGPSLNNEQFF.

A few counts support this clone. Sequence at one end of the junction differs from germline and may be a read error. This chain joins TRBV5-6 and TRBJ1-5, with no clear D. CDR1 is SGHDT, CDR2 YYEEEE, per germline. CDR3 length: 13 residues. Here the CDR3 reads CASSLGSKQPQHF. The CDR3 coding sequence is TGTGCCAGCAGCTTAGGCAGCAAACAGCCCCAGCATTTT.

This chain joins TRBV2 and TRBJ2-1; unclear D gene. The CDR3 has 12 amino acids. Germline lookup yields CDR1 SNHLY and CDR2 FYNNEI. The germline V and J ends were trimmed by 6 bases and 4 bases, with 7 bases remaining between them. CDR3 protein: CASREMYNEQFF. CDR3 sequence (DNA): TGTGCCAGCAGGGAGATGTACAATGAGCAGTTCTTC.

This clone was found a few times. The chain uses TRBV30 and TRBJ2-2, with 7 bases fitting TRBD2. With V trimmed by 3 bases and J by 8 bases, 6 bases remained unmatched. CDR3 length: 13 residues. The germline V gene encodes CDR1 GTSNPN and CDR2 SVGIG (reference sequence). CDR3 DNA: TGTGCCTGGAGCCCCCGGGGGGTGGGGGAGCTGTTTTTT. Its translation is CAWSPRGVGELFF.

A few counts support this clone. V and J are TRBV27 and TRBJ1-6, with 7 bases that match TRBD1. CDR1 is MNHEY, CDR2 SMNVEV, per germline (reference sequence). J gave up 5 bases and V 5 bases, and 6 bases lay outside the gene matches. The length of the CDR3 is 15 residues. CDR3: CASSRETGHNSPLHF. The CDR3 bases are TGTGCCAGCAGTCGCGAGACAGGGCATAATTCACCCCTCCACTTT.

V and J are TRBV19 and TRBJ2-1; TRBD2 aligns across 9 bases. Trimming removed 4 bases from V and 7 bases from J; junction bases left unmatched: 8. The CDR3 is 15 residues long. Germline V gene sequence: CDR1 LNHDA, CDR2 SQIVND (reference sequence). CDR3 protein: CASSNRLAGNNEQFF. CDR3 DNA: TGTGCCAGTAGTAATAGGCTAGCGGGAAATAATGAGCAGTTCTTC.

This clone was recorded a few times. V and J are TRBV7-9 and TRBJ2-1; maybe TRBD2 (6 bases). This CDR3 spans 15 amino acids. V lost 0 bases, J lost 6 bases, and 12 bases lay in between. CDR1 is SEHNR and CDR2 is FQNEAQ in the germline V gene (reference sequence). The CDR3 here is CASSLAAGYSNEQFF. As DNA, the CDR3 is TGTGCCAGCAGCTTAGCGGCGGGATATTCCAATGAGCAGTTCTTC. Variable domain in full (rest from reference TRBV7-9 and TRBJ2-1): DTGVSQNPRHKITKRGQNVTFRCDPISEHNRLYWYRQTLGQGPEFLTYFQNEAQLEKSRLLSDRFSAERPKGSFSTLEIQRTEQGDSAMYLCASSLAAGYSNEQFFGPGTRLTVL.